The following is a T cell receptor (beta chain) sequence with its context. The data derive from a study of technical replicates of blood from several donors. Using immunoSEQ multiplex PCR, the repertoire was profiled, and TCRdb retains in-frame clones only, with some absent. The sample has about 83,000 clones, roughly 96% seen once. Trimming at V came to 3 bases and at J to 6 bases, leaving 5 bases not matched to a gene. Germline V gene lookup returns CDR1 SGHNT and CDR2 YYREEE (reference sequence). This CDR3 region has 14 residues. The origin of this receptor is a human donor in good health. The sample taken for sequencing was T cells isolated from PBMCs. The chain couples TRBV5-4 to TRBJ2-3; the match to TRBD2 covers 9 bases. The CDR3 sequence is CASSSGTSRDTQYF. CDR3 bases: TGTGCCAGCAGCTCCGGGACTAGCAGGGATACGCAGTATTTT.